The 29 T cell receptor beta chains reported below all come from one sample, sequenced in a study of blood T cell repertoires in COVID-19. Data came from immunoSEQ multiplex PCR; TCRdb stores just in-frame clones and leaves some out. The sample lists fewer than 85,000 clones; 65% to 90% were seen once. Sample: peripheral blood. These receptors originate from a man aged 25 to 45 with COVID-19, enrolled during active disease.

This clone appeared a single time. J is TRBJ2-6 and V is TRBV30, with D unclear. CDR1 is GTSNPN, CDR2 SVGIG, per germline (reference sequence). V lost 2 bases and J lost 1, with 9 bases in between. The CDR3 covers 15 residues. For the CDR3, the DNA is TGTGCCTGGAGTTCCCCCGTGTCTGGGGCCAACGTCCTGACTTTC. The encoded protein is CAWSSPVSGANVLTF.

J is TRBJ1-1 and V is TRBV25-1, with 8 nucleotides matching TRBD1. The CDR3 loop spans 15 amino acids. Germline-derived CDR1 and CDR2 are MGHDK and SYGVNS. Trimming at V came to 8 bases and at J to 1 base, leaving 9 bases not matched to a gene. The CDR3 DNA follows: TGTGCCAGCTCCACCGCGACAGGGGCGAACACTGAAGCTTTCTTT. Residues: CASSTATGANTEAFF.

The chain is built from TRBV28 and TRBJ1-3, with TRBD1 as a possible D gene (5 bases). The CDR3 length is 15 residues. Germline V gives CDR1 MDHEN, CDR2 SYDVKM. V was pared by 3 bases and J by 2 bases, with 11 bases between. The CDR3 DNA reads TGTGCCAGCAGTTTGGCAGGGCGGACTGGAAACACCATATATTTT. Translation gives CASSLAGRTGNTIYF.

J is TRBJ2-3 and V is TRBV5-1, with D maybe TRBD1 (5 bases). From germline, CDR1 is SGHRS and CDR2 YFSETQ. Deletions cut 5 bases from V and 1 base from J, with 11 bases between. This CDR3 comprises 14 residues. CDR3 sequence reads: CASRQVDGTDTQYF. In nucleotides, the CDR3 is TGCGCCAGCAGACAGGTCGACGGCACAGATACGCAGTATTTT.

J is TRBJ2-7 and V is TRBV7-2; 7 nucleotides align to TRBD1. Germline lookup yields CDR1 SGHTA and CDR2 FQGNSA. The CDR3 spans 14 residues. J was trimmed by 1 base and V by 5 bases; bases with no gene match: 5. The CDR3 region is CASSQDRVSYEQYF. Here the CDR3 DNA reads TGTGCCAGCAGCCAAGACAGGGTGTCCTACGAGCAGTACTTC.

The CDR3 DNA reads as TGTGCCAGCAGTTTCTTGGTCTTCGGGGGGGAGCTGTTTTTT. Protein sequence: CASSFLVFGGELFF. V usage is TRBV27 and J usage is TRBJ2-2; D is ambiguous. With 3 bases removed from V and 8 bases from J, the gap between germline ends came to 13 bases. This CDR3 is built from 14 residues. Germline CDR1 and CDR2: MNHEY and SMNVEV (reference sequence).

The genes are TRBV7-9 and TRBJ2-7; 9 bases are shared with TRBD1. Germline V lookup: CDR1 SEHNR, CDR2 FQNEAQ (reference sequence). This CDR3 is built from 13 residues. Losses at the gene ends were 1 base for V and 6 bases for J; bases not matched to a gene: 1. CDR3 protein: CASSLETGGEQYF. The CDR3 region has the DNA TGTGCCAGCAGCTTAGAGACAGGGGGCGAGCAGTACTTC.

The gene calls are TRBV13 and TRBJ1-4, with 8 bases fitting TRBD1. The trim removed 6 bases at V and 5 bases at J, leaving 5 bases unmatched. The CDR3 loop spans 14 amino acids. Germline V CDR1 and CDR2: PRHDT, FYEKMQ (reference sequence). CDR3 DNA sequence: TGTGCCAGCAGACGGACAGGGCTGAATGAAAAACTGTTTTTT. Translation: CASRRTGLNEKLFF. Variable domain in full (rest from reference TRBV13 and TRBJ1-4): AAGVIQSPRHLIKEKRETATLKCYPIPRHDTVYWYQQGPGQDPQFLISFYEKMQSDKGSIPDRFSAQQFSDYHSELNMSSLELGDSALYFCASRRTGLNEKLFFGSGTQLSVL.

This chain links TRBV6-5 with TRBJ1-6; the D is unclear. V lost 5 bases to trimming and J lost 13 bases, with 15 bases between them. The CDR3 is made up of 13 amino acids. Germline assignment: CDR1 MNHEY and CDR2 SVGAGI. The CDR3 nucleotides read TGTGCCAGCAGTCCAGGCTTCCAGTCTCCCCTCCACTTT. Translated, it gives CASSPGFQSPLHF.

This clone showed up just once. The CDR3 DNA reads as TGTGCCAGCAGTCACCTTGGGGGATTGGGGGGAATGAACACTGAAGCTTTCTTT. Translated: CASSHLGGLGGMNTEAFF. The rearrangement links TRBV25-1 to TRBJ1-1, with D perhaps matching TRBD1 (5 bases). The CDR3 extends over 18 amino acids. Between the trimmed V and J ends, which lost 5 bases and 0 bases, there was a span of 22 bases. Germline V lookup: CDR1 MGHDK, CDR2 SYGVNS.

This clone was detected once. This chain uses TRBV11-2 with TRBJ2-3; D gene unclear. Germline-derived CDR1 and CDR2 are SGHAT and FQNNGV. The CDR3 has 13 amino acids. Trimming left V 6 bases short and J 0 bases short, with 7 bases between. CDR3 sequence (DNA): TGTGCCAGCAGTCCCCAGAGCACAGATACGCAGTATTTT. Residues: CASSPQSTDTQYF.

V gene TRBV6-1 combines with J gene TRBJ2-7, with D possibly matching TRBD2 (5 bases). The CDR3 loop spans 15 amino acids. Germline assignment: CDR1 MNHNS and CDR2 SASEGT. The V end was cut by 1 base, the J end by 3 bases, with 13 bases between. The CDR3 loop is CASSEEEAAYYEQYF. Here the CDR3 DNA reads TGTGCCAGCAGTGAAGAGGAAGCGGCTTACTACGAGCAGTACTTC.

This clone was found once. This chain connects TRBV15 to TRBJ2-7; TRBD1 matches at 7 bases. The V gene's germline CDR1 is LNHNV and CDR2 YYDKDF (reference sequence). The CDR3 has 15 residues. V lost 1 base and J lost 2; bases outside the gene matches: 5. CDR3 coding DNA: TGTGCCACCAGCAGAGCCGGGACAGAAGCCTACGAGCAGTACTTC. Amino acid sequence: CATSRAGTEAYEQYF. Full variable domain (remainder filled in from reference TRBV15 and TRBJ2-7): DAMVIQNPRYQVTQFGKPVTLSCSQTLNHNVMYWYQQKSSQAPKLLFHYYDKDFNNEADTPDNFQSRRPNTSFCFLDIRSPGLGDTAMYLCATSRAGTEAYEQYFGPGTRLTVT.

This clone was recorded at least ten times. The V gene is TRBV10-3, the J gene TRBJ1-3; 7 positions agree with TRBD1. From germline, CDR1 is ENHRY and CDR2 SYGVKD. V dropped 2 bases and J dropped 4; count of bases not matched to a gene: 5. The CDR3 runs 15 residues. This CDR3 is CAISERAGQGNTIYF. CDR3 DNA sequence: TGTGCCATCAGTGAGCGCGCGGGACAGGGAAACACCATATATTTT.

The J gene is TRBJ2-1, the V gene TRBV18, with 10 positions matching TRBD1. The V gene end was trimmed by 2 bases and the J gene end by 9 bases; junction bases not matched to a gene: 7. The length of the CDR3 is 15 residues. The germline V gene has CDR1 KGHSH and CDR2 LQKENI. Here the CDR3 reads CASSPSRTGGPEQFF. Here the CDR3 DNA reads TGTGCCAGCTCACCATCTCGGACAGGGGGGCCTGAGCAGTTCTTC. The full variable domain, with the rest looked up from reference TRBV18 and TRBJ2-1, is NAGVMQNPRHLVRRRGQEARLRCSPMKGHSHVYWYRQLPEEGLKFMVYLQKENIIDESGMPKERFSAEFPKEGPSILRIQQVVRGDSAAYFCASSPSRTGGPEQFFGPGTRLTVL.

This rearrangement joins TRBV7-2 to TRBJ1-6, with no clear D. Trimming cost V 3 bases and J 6 bases, with 12 bases left between them. CDR3 size: 15 residues. Germline assignment: CDR1 SGHTA and CDR2 FQGNSA. In DNA form, the CDR3 reads TGTGCCAGCAGCTTGGCGGAATCGGGTAATTCACCCCTCCACTTT. Its translation: CASSLAESGNSPLHF.

This chain uses TRBV30 with TRBJ2-5, with a weak D call TRBD1 (6 bases). V lost 4 bases and J lost 2, with 14 bases in between. The CDR3 sequence is 14 residues long. CDR1 is GTSNPN, CDR2 SVGIG, per germline (reference sequence). The CDR3 spells CAWIRSGAQETQYF. DNA of the CDR3: TGTGCCTGGATCCGCTCAGGGGCACAAGAGACCCAGTACTTC.

The chain recombines TRBV5-1 with TRBJ1-1; 7 bases are shared with TRBD1. CDR3 length: 16 amino acids. J gave up 0 bases and V 3 bases, and 8 bases lay outside the gene matches. Germline CDR1 is SGHRS and CDR2 is YFSETQ. The CDR3 DNA reads TGCGCCAGCAGCTGGGGGACAGTCGACATGAACACTGAAGCTTTCTTT. Translation: CASSWGTVDMNTEAFF.

The CDR3 region is CASSSTSGRVAQYF. The CDR3, as DNA: TGCGCCAGCAGCTCGACTAGCGGGAGGGTGGCGCAGTATTTT. The rearrangement links TRBV5-1 to TRBJ2-3, with 14 bases lining up with TRBD2. CDR3 length: 14 residues. Germline CDR1 and CDR2: SGHRS and YFSETQ. V shed 3 bases, J shed 10 bases, and the junction held 4 bases outside the gene matches.

The chain has TRBV14 and TRBJ1-6; D is unclear. The germline V gene encodes CDR1 SGHDN and CDR2 FVKESK. This CDR3 is 15 amino acids long. V was shortened by 2 bases and J by 6 bases, with 11 bases between the two germline ends. CDR3 protein: CASSQTGSTNSPLHF. The CDR3 DNA sequence: TGTGCCAGCAGCCAAACCGGGTCTACTAATTCACCCCTCCACTTT.

The V gene is TRBV27, the J gene TRBJ2-3, with 12 bases fitting TRBD2. V gave up 5 bases and J gave up 6 bases; unmatched junction bases: 6. The CDR3 is made up of 15 amino acids. Germline assignment: CDR1 MNHEY and CDR2 SMNVEV (reference sequence). CDR3 sequence (DNA): TGTGCCAGCAGTATGACTAGCGGGAGCGGTGATACGCAGTATTTT. Amino acids: CASSMTSGSGDTQYF.

By its share, this clone is medium-sized. V usage is TRBV29-1 and J usage is TRBJ1-2; D is uncertain. This CDR3 contains 13 residues. Germline CDR1 reads SQVTM; CDR2 reads ANQGSEA. Trimming removed 5 bases from V and 3 bases from J, with 13 bases in between. The CDR3 bases are TGCAGCGTTTACCTGGAGGACCACTATGGCTACACCTTC. Translated: CSVYLEDHYGYTF.

The V and J genes are TRBV7-2 and TRBJ2-3; a possible D gene is TRBD2 (5 bases). The CDR3 sequence is 19 residues long. V lost 0 bases to trimming and J lost 5 bases, with 24 bases between them. CDR1 and CDR2 (germline): SGHTA, FQGNSA. CDR3 DNA: TGTGCCAGCAGCTTAGCCGCCTTCAGTATAGGGAGAGTTCGAGATACGCAGTATTTT. This encodes CASSLAAFSIGRVRDTQYF.

The chain carries TRBV9 and TRBJ2-3; 8 nucleotides align to TRBD2. The CDR3 spans 16 residues. Germline loops: CDR1 SGDLS, CDR2 YYNGEE. V was pared by 0 bases and J by 4 bases, with 7 bases of the junction left unmatched. DNA of the CDR3: TGTGCCAGCAGCGTAGAAGGTAGCGGGACCCCAGATACGCAGTATTTT. Its translation: CASSVEGSGTPDTQYF. Complete variable domain (other parts from reference TRBV9 and TRBJ2-3): DSGVTQTPKHLITATGQRVTLRCSPRSGDLSVYWYQQSLDQGLQFLIQYYNGEERAKGNILERFSAQQFPDLHSELNLSSLELGDSALYFCASSVEGSGTPDTQYFGPGTRLTVL.

The chain is built from TRBV30 and TRBJ1-4, with 7 nucleotides matching TRBD1. The CDR3 has 15 amino acids. V shed 1 base and J 7 bases; nucleotides not matched to a gene: 9. The germline V gene encodes CDR1 GTSNPN and CDR2 SVGIG (reference sequence). CDR3 nucleotides: TGTGCCTGGAGTGCCCTAGGGGGCAGCAGTGAAAAACTGTTTTTT. The encoded protein is CAWSALGGSSEKLFF.

In this sample, this clone turned up a few times. The rearrangement joins TRBV19 to TRBJ1-5; D gene ambiguous. Germline V CDR1 and CDR2: LNHDA, SQIVND (reference sequence). Trimming removed 3 bases at V and 6 bases at J, with 12 bases between. The CDR3 has 14 amino acids. The CDR3 DNA sequence: TGTGCCAGTAGTATTGGAGGGTGGGGTCAGCCCCAGCATTTT. This gives the protein CASSIGGWGQPQHF.

The chain couples TRBV28 to TRBJ2-1; 11 nucleotides align to TRBD2. This CDR3 contains 15 residues. Per the germline V gene, CDR1 is MDHEN and CDR2 is SYDVKM. Germline trimming cut 2 bases from V and 8 bases from J; bases unmatched to any gene: 5. This CDR3 is CASSLMSSGRHEQFF. The CDR3 DNA is TGTGCCAGCAGTTTAATGTCTAGCGGGAGGCATGAGCAGTTCTTC.

This clone has just a few counts. The chain has TRBV7-9 and TRBJ2-7; TRBD1 might be the D (5 bases). Germline CDR1 is SEHNR and CDR2 is FQNEAQ (reference sequence). The CDR3 sequence is 14 residues long. Deletions cut 6 bases from V and 1 base from J, with 13 bases between. The CDR3 DNA sequence: TGTGCCAGCAGACCCAGCGACAGTTCCTACGAGCAGTACTTC. Its protein is CASRPSDSSYEQYF.

This clone was observed a handful of times. The chain employs TRBV5-4 and TRBJ2-7; 10 nucleotides agree with TRBD1. The CDR3 runs to 13 residues. Germline V CDR1 and CDR2: SGHNT, YYREEE (reference sequence). J was trimmed by 2 bases and V by 5 bases; bases with no gene match: 1. CDR3: CASRGQGTYEQYF. CDR3 in DNA: TGTGCCAGCAGGGGACAGGGGACCTACGAGCAGTACTTC.